This TCR beta chain comes out of a study of shared clonotypes between healthy human individuals. Study in general: CD4 naive and memory got three plates each, CD8 naive two, CD8 memory one.

On this clone: The target antigen is unknown.

Study-level points and caveats: Rarefaction gave evidence that sorted-subset sequencing remained incomplete despite large depth.

Each subset's genomic DNA was split evenly across several immunoSEQ plates. Measured with immunoSEQ multiplex PCR; TCRdb has only the in-frame clones, and not every one. The sample lists around 560,000 clones, approximately 95% occurring once. V was pared by 5 bases and J by 3 bases, with 8 bases between. CDR3 length equals 12 residues. Germline-derived CDR1 and CDR2 are ENHRY and SYGVKD. In the naive CD8 group, cells lacked CD45RO and were positively selected for CCR7, so terminally differentiated effector memory CD45RA+ cells were left out. This TCR derives from a woman in her thirties in good health. Input material: naive CD8+ T cells sorted from blood. The rearrangement joins TRBV10-3 to TRBJ2-7; D is ambiguous. CDR3 residues: CAISQGNYEQYF. The CDR3 DNA follows: TGTGCCATCAGTCAAGGGAACTACGAGCAGTACTTC.